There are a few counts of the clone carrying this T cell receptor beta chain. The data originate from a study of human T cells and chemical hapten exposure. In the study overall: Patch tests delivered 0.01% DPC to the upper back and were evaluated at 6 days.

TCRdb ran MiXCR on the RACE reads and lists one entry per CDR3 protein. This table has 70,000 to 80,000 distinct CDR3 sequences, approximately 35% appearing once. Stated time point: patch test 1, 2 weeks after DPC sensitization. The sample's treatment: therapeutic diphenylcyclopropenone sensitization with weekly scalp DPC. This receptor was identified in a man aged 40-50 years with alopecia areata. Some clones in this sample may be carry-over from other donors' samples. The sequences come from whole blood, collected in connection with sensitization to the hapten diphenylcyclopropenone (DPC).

The CDR3 nucleotides are TGTGCCAGCAGCTTGGAACAGGCTTATTATGGCTACACCTTC. Protein sequence: CASSLEQAYYGYTF. The V and J genes are TRBV5-8 and TRBJ1-2, with a tentative D call TRBD1 (5 bases). Deletions cut 0 bases from V and 5 bases from J, with 11 bases between. This CDR3 is 14 amino acids long. Germline V gene data show CDR1 as SGHTS and CDR2 as YDEGEE.